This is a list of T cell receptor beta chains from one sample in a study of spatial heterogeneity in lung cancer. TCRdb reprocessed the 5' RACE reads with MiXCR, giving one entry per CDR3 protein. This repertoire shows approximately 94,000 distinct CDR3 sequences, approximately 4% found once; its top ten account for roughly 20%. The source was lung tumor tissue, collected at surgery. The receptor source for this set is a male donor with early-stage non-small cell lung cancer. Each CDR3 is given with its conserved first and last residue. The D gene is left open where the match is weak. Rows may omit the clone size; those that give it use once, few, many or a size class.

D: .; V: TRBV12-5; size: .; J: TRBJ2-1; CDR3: CASGLLVFLGSSYNEQFF; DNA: TGTGCTAGTGGTTTGCTGGTTTTCTTGGGGAGCTCCTACAATGAGCAGTTCTTC
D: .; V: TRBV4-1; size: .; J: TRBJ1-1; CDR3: CASSQNPDSSQPAFF; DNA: TGCGCCAGCAGCCAAAACCCAGACAGCAGCCAGCCAGCTTTCTTT
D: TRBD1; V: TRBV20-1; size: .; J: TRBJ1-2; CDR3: CSANRGTGRVDLGYTF; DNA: TGCAGTGCTAACAGGGGGACGGGCAGGGTTGATCTCGGCTACACCTTC
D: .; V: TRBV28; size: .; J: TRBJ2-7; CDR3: CASRHGSTDPYEQYF; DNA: TGTGCCAGCCGACACGGGTCGACTGACCCCTACGAGCAGTACTTC
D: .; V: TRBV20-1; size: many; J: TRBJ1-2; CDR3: CSAAPQVGYGYTF; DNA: TGCAGTGCTGCCCCCCAGGTCGGCTATGGCTACACCTTC
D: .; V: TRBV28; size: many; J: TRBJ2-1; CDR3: CASSLGGRANNEQFF; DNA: TGTGCCAGCAGTTTGGGCGGCAGGGCCAACAATGAGCAGTTCTTC
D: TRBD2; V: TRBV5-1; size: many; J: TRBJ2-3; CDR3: CASSLGLAETDTQYF; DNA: TGCGCCAGCAGCTTGGGCCTAGCGGAAACAGATACGCAGTATTTT
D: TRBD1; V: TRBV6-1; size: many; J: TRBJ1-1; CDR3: CASRWTGGTEAFF; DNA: TGTGCCAGCAGATGGACAGGGGGCACTGAAGCTTTCTTT
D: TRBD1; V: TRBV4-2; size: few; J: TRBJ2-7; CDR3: CASSHRLTGAATYEQYF; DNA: TGTGCCAGCAGCCACCGACTGACAGGGGCGGCCACCTACGAGCAGTACTTC
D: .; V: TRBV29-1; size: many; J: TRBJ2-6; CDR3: CSVDGSGANVLTF; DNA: TGCAGCGTTGATGGTTCCGGGGCCAACGTCCTGACTTTC
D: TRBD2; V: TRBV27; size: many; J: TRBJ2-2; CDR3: CASSLYRTSEGSVWTGELFF; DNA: TGTGCCAGCAGTTTATATAGGACTAGCGAGGGATCGGTGTGGACCGGGGAGCTGTTTTTT
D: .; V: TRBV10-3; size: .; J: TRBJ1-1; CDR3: CATVALQGPEAFF; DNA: TGTGCCACCGTTGCTTTGCAGGGACCTGAAGCTTTCTTT
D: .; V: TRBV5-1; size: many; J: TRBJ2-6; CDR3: CASSLSNSGANVLTF; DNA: TGCGCCAGCAGCTTGAGCAACTCTGGGGCCAACGTCCTGACTTTC
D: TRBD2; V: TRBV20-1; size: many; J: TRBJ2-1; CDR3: CSAGLAGGDEQFF; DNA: TGCAGTGCTGGACTAGCGGGAGGGGATGAGCAGTTCTTC
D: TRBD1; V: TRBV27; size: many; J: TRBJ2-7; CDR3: CASSDRGSYEQYF; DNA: TGTGCCAGCAGTGACAGGGGTTCCTACGAGCAGTACTTC
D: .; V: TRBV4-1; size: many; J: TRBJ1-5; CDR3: CASSQVPLNQPQHF; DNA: TGCGCCAGCAGCCAAGTCCCACTCAATCAGCCCCAGCATTTT
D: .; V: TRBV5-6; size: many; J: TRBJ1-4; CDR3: CASSSTLRQEEKLFF; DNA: TGTGCCAGCAGCTCTACATTGAGACAGGAAGAAAAACTGTTTTTT
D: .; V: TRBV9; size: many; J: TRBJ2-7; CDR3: CASSVDLGGEQYF; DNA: TGTGCCAGCAGCGTAGATCTTGGGGGCGAGCAGTACTTC
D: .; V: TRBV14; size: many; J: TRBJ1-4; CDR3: CASSRLEGGYNEKLFF; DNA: TGTGCCAGCAGCCGACTAGAGGGGGGTTATAATGAAAAACTGTTTTTT
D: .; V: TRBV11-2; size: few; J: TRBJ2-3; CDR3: CASSLGGPENTQYF; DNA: TGTGCCAGCAGCTTAGGTGGGCCAGAGAATACGCAGTATTTT
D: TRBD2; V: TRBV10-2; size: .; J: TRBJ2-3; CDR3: CASSEWTSGSADTQYF; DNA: TGCGCCAGCAGTGAGTGGACTAGCGGGTCTGCAGATACGCAGTATTTT
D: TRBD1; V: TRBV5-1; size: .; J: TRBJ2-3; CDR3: CASSFRTGSSDTQYF; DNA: TGCGCCAGCAGCTTCAGGACAGGGAGCTCAGATACGCAGTATTTT
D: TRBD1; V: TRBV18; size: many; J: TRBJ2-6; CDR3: CASSLNFRGGALSGANVLTF; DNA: TGTGCCAGCTCACTCAATTTTCGAGGGGGCGCTTTGTCCGGGGCCAACGTCCTGACTTTC
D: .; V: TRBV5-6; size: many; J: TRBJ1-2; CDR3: CASSSLHLTFNYGYTF; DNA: TGTGCCAGCAGCTCTCTACACCTAACCTTTAACTATGGCTACACCTTC
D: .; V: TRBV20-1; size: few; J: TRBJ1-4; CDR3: CSARDLHQEKLFF; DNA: TGCAGTGCTAGGGACTTACACCAGGAAAAACTGTTTTTT
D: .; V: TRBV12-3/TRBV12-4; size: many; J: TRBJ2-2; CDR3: CASSKPPVGELFF; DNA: TGTGCCAGCAGTAAACCGCCCGTAGGGGAGCTGTTTTTT
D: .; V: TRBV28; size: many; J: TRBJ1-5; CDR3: CASSWGDQPQHF; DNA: TGTGCCAGCAGTTGGGGGGACCAGCCCCAGCATTTT
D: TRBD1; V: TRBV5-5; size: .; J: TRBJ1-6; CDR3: CASSSTSGQLGSPLHF; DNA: TGTGCCAGCAGCTCGACTTCGGGACAGTTGGGCTCACCCCTCCACTTT
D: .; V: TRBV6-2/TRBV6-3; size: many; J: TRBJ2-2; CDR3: CASFDARNTGELFF; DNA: TGTGCCAGCTTCGACGCCAGGAACACCGGGGAGCTGTTTTTT
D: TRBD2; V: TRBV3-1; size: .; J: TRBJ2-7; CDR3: CASSSAGTRIYEQYF; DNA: TGTGCCAGCAGCTCGGCCGGGACTAGGATCTACGAGCAGTACTTC
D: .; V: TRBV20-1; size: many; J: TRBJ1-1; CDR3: CSASLGGVEAFF; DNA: TGCAGTGCTAGTTTGGGGGGGGTTGAGGCTTTCTTT
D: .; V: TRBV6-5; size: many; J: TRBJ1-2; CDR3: CASSSGDGYTF; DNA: TGTGCCAGCAGTTCAGGGGACGGCTACACCTTC
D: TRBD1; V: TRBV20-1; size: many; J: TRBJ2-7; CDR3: CSASADRGFYEQYF; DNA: TGCAGTGCTAGTGCGGACAGGGGGTTTTACGAGCAGTACTTC
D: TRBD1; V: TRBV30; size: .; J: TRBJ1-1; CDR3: CAWGTGRTEAFF; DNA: TGTGCCTGGGGGACAGGGCGGACTGAAGCTTTCTTT
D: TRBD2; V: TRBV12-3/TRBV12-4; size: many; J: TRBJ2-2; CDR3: CASRGLAGEAGELFF; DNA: TGTGCCAGCAGGGGACTAGCGGGAGAGGCCGGGGAGCTGTTTTTT
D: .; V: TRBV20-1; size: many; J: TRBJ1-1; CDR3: CSARDGGASDTEAFF; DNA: TGCAGTGCTAGAGATGGGGGGGCGTCAGACACTGAAGCTTTCTTT
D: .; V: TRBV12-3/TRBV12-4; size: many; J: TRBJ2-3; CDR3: CASSRGVDTQYF; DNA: TGTGCCAGCAGTCGGGGTGTGGATACGCAGTATTTT
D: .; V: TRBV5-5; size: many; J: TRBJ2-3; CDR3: CASSAGKFGGDTQYF; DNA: TGTGCCAGCAGTGCCGGGAAATTTGGTGGAGATACGCAGTATTTT
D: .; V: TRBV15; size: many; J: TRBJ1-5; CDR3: CATSRDQPPQYQPQHF; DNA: TGTGCCACCAGCAGAGATCAGCCACCTCAGTATCAGCCCCAGCATTTT
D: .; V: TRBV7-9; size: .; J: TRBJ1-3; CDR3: CASSPNQGSGNTIYF; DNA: TGTGCCAGCAGTCCGAACCAGGGATCTGGAAACACCATATATTTT
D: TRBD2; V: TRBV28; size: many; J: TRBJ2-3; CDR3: CASQLLAVSDRSITDTQYF; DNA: TGTGCCAGTCAATTACTAGCGGTGTCTGACCGATCCATTACAGATACGCAGTATTTT
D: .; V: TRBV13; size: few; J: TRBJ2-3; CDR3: CASLNRGVWGRTQYF; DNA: TGTGCCAGCTTAAACCGCGGCGTTTGGGGCCGTACGCAGTATTTT
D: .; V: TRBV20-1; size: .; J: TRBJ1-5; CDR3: CSANPVRSGEGNQPQHF; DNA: TGCAGTGCTAACCCGGTCAGGTCGGGTGAAGGCAATCAGCCCCAGCATTTT
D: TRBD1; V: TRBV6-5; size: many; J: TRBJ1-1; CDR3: CASSSRQGIWNTEAFF; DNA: TGTGCCAGCAGTTCAAGACAGGGGATATGGAACACTGAAGCTTTCTTT
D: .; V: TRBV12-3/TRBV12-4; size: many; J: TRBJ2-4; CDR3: CASRQTGSKNIQYF; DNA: TGTGCCAGCAGGCAAACAGGCTCCAAAAACATTCAGTACTTC
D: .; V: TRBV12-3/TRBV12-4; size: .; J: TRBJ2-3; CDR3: CASSLTSGEDTQYF; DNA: TGTGCCAGCAGTTTAACCAGCGGAGAAGATACGCAGTATTTT